Sequencing of this TCR beta chain was carried out in a study of CD8+CD57+ T cells in acquired aplastic anemia. Study at large: Mean DNA quantity obtained from sorted CD4+ and CD8+ cells was about 3 ug. Overall study results and limits: CD8+ Simpson's diversity showed no significant patient-control difference. Researchers report that about 28 CD8+ CDR3 sequences appeared in both patients and controls.

Genomic DNA constituted the template upon which TCR beta VDJ and CDR3 profiling was performed. Each CDR3 protein gets one entry after TCRdb re-called the reads with MiXCR. The top ten clones hold under 1.5% of a sample with under 350,000 distinct CDR3 sequences, roughly 59% of them seen once. The germline V gene has CDR1 DFQATT and CDR2 SNEGSKA (reference sequence). V gave up 6 bases and J gave up 0 bases, with 12 bases separating them. The CDR3 totals 13 residues. A note on this clonotype: Its target is not known. This is likely a read error, given that the CDR3 carries no conserved phenylalanine or tryptophan at its end.

Patients picked for sequencing had shown CD8+CD57+ cell expansion detected by flow cytometry. This sequence was found in a human donor with aplastic anemia. This chain links TRBV20-1 with TRBJ2-7; D is perhaps TRBD1 (6 bases). The specimen was sorted CD4+, CD8+, or CD8+CD57+ T cells (not recorded which) from PBMCs. CDR3 sequence reads: CSAYGGGSYEQYG. The CDR3 DNA reads TGCAGTGCCTATGGGGGCGGCTCCTACGAGCAGTACGGC.